This paragraph reports one T cell receptor beta chain. Its antigen has not been determined. Base qualities are not recorded, but no much larger clone differs from it by a single base. To sequence the TCRbeta CDR3 region, genomic DNA was isolated from the sorted cells. TCRbeta CDR3 regions were sequenced using the immunoSEQ Assay. TCRdb retrieved this table from immuneACCESS and kept in-frame rearrangements only. Not all clones are present; in checked studies, unresolved V genes account for under half, and no reason is known for the remainder. The table for this sample lists approximately 80,000 clones; around 92% of them were counted only once. The ten largest clonotypes hold more than 5.5% of the sample. The trial excluded patients who had a history of autoimmune disease or who were on systemic immunosuppression. In every dose cohort, peripheral blood was drawn for TCR sequencing at baseline, cycle 4 day 1, and cycle 7 day 1. The samples were taken from a phase I, first-in-human, multicenter, open-label dose-escalation trial of ivuxolimab. Adults with locally advanced or metastatic melanoma, renal cell, hepatocellular, or head and neck squamous cell carcinoma were enrolled in the trial. Before TCR sequencing, CD4+ T cells and CD8+ T cells from peripheral blood were sorted into separate populations.

The data belong to a study of OX40 agonist ivuxolimab in advanced cancers. For the study in its entirety: The costimulatory receptor OX40 (CD134) was targeted by ivuxolimab, a fully human IgG2 agonistic monoclonal antibody. Intravenous ivuxolimab was administered to patients every 2 weeks at six dose levels: 0.01, 0.1, 0.3, 1.5, 3 and 10 mg/kg. Prior anti-PD-1, anti-PD-L1 or anti-CTLA-4 therapy was permitted, and checkpoint inhibitors had been received by roughly 40% of dose-escalation patients. The paper describes the monotherapy dose-escalation part (N = 52 patients) of the phase I trial of ivuxolimab. In the dose-escalation cohort, around 80% of patients were male, and the mean age was approximately 60 years with a range of 23 to 79. The purpose of peripheral TCRbeta sequencing was to test whether ivuxolimab changed TCR sequence diversity and led to clonal T-cell expansion. Of the 52 patients in dose escalation, about 20 had hepatocellular carcinoma, some 15 had melanoma, 9 had renal cell carcinoma and 9 had head and neck cancer. Three dose-escalation patients achieved partial responses, one with hepatocellular carcinoma and two with cutaneous melanoma.

Findings and caveats that apply to the study as a whole: After ivuxolimab, expanded clones were on average more numerous among CD8+ T cells than among CD4+ T cells. At doses of 0.1 to 3.0 mg/kg, clonal expansion of both CD4+ and CD8+ blood T cells was observed from baseline to week 6. Which antigens the clonally expanded peripheral T cells were specific for was not determined. Low levels of normalized T-cell clonal expansion were also seen in some nonresponding patients. In partial responders in the 0.1-3.0 mg/kg groups, normalized peripheral clonal expansion was found to be among the lowest, especially among CD8+ T cells.

Looking up the germline V gene yields CDR1 MDHEN and CDR2 SYDVKM. The V and J ends are trimmed by 5 bases and 4 bases, leaving 17 bases between them. Measured from the cysteine to the phenylalanine, the CDR3 is 15 residues long. The only DNA kept is the CDR3, 45 bases in frame from the first base. This clonotype originated in an adult with an advanced solid tumor such as melanoma, head and neck, liver or kidney cancer. The V gene is TRBV28 and the J gene is TRBJ2-5; there is no confident call for the D gene. The sample was CD4+ or CD8+ T cells sorted from blood, taken in a trial of the OX40 agonist ivuxolimab. The CDR3 amino acid sequence is: CASSPPLVRRETQYF. The nucleotide sequence reads as follows: TGTGCCAGCAGTCCCCCCTTAGTGAGGCGAGAGACCCAGTACTTC.